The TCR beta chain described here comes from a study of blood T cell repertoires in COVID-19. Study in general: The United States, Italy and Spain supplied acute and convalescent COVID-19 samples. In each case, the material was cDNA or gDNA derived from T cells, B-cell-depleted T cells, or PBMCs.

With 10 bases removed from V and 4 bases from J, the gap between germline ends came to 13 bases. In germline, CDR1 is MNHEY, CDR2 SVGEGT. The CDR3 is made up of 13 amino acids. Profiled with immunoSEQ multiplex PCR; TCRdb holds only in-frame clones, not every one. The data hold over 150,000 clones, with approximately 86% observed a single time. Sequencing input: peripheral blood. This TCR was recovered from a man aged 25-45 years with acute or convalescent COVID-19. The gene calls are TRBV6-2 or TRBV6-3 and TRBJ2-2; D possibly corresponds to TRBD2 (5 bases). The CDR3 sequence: CATSPRITGELFF. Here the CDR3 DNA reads TGTGCCACTAGCCCGCGGATCACCGGGGAGCTGTTTTTT.